This T cell receptor (beta chain) was recorded in a study of blood T cells in healthy people across ages. There are a few counts of this clonotype. The antigen remains undetermined. It was with a sample-barcoded 5' primer and a J-beta primer mix that a second PCR of about 6 to 12 cycles was run. TCRdb passed the 5' RACE reads through MiXCR, listing each CDR3 protein once. In the table there are hundreds of thousands of distinct CDR3 sequences, roughly 20% of which are singletons. Isolating PBMCs gave at least 7 million of these cells per sample. Study results and caveats: Across samples, TCR beta diversity tracked strongly with naive T cell percentage. TCR beta diversity per million T cells fell roughly linearly with age.

The CDR3 is made up of 17 amino acids. Looked up from germline, CDR1 is SGHDT and CDR2 is YYEEEE. V gave up 4 bases and J gave up 5 bases, with 19 bases separating them. Sequencing used blood. This chain joins TRBV5-6 and TRBJ1-6, with D possibly matching TRBD1 (5 bases). This clonotype originated in a man aged 70-80 years in good health. CDR3 region: CASSAIRRGIDNSPLHF. The CDR3 coding sequence is TGTGCCAGCAGCGCGATCCGACGGGGGATAGATAATTCACCCCTCCACTTT.